This TCR beta chain originates from a study of immune evolution from preneoplasia to lung adenocarcinoma. Turning to the study itself: HLA loss of heterozygosity: roughly 6.6% AIS, about 15% MIA, about 35% ADC, none AAH. Overall study results and limits: Normal lung had highest clonality; later lesions appeared denser, more diverse.

This table comes from immunoSEQ multiplex PCR, and its TCRdb copy is limited to in-frame clones, with some not included. This table has roughly 1,100 clones, 82% appearing once. Trimming stripped 2 bases from V and 4 bases from J, with 5 bases between. The CDR3 covers 13 residues. The germline gives CDR1 SGHTA, CDR2 FQGTGA. For this clone: Its specificity is not known.

Histologic diagnosis was independently verified by two lung pathologists. Macro-dissection enriched premalignant or tumor cells before nucleic acid extraction. Sequencing was done on a sample of FFPE atypical adenomatous hyperplasia tissue from the lung. Subset of the sample: atypical adenomatous hyperplasia (AAH), lung preneoplasia. The J gene is TRBJ2-2, the V gene TRBV7-3; D unclear. This sequence was found in a person aged 65-85 years with lung adenocarcinoma. CDR3: CASSLFGTGELFF. CDR3 DNA: TGTGCCAGCAGCTTATTTGGCACCGGGGAGCTGTTTTTT.